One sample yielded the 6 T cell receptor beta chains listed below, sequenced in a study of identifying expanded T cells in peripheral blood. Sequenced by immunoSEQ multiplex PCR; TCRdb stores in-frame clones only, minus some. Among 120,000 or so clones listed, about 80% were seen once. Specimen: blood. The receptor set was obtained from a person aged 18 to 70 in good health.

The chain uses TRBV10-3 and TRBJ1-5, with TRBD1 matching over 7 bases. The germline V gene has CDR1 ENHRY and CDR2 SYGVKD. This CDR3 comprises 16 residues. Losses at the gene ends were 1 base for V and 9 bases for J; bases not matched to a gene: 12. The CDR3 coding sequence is TGTGCCATCAGTGAGTTCGACAGGGCCAAGGGAAGGCCCCAGCATTTT. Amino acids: CAISEFDRAKGRPQHF.

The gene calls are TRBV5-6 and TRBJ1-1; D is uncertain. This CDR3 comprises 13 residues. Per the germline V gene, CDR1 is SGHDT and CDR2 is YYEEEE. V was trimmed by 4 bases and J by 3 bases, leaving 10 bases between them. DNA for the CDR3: TGTGCCAGCAGCCTCGCCGGGGACACTGAAGCTTTCTTT. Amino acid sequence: CASSLAGDTEAFF.

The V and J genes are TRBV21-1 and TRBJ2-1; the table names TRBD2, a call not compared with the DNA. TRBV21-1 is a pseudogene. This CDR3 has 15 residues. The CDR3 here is CASSKVRRGYNEQFF. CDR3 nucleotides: TGTGCCAGCAGCAAAGTTCGGAGGGGCTACAATGAGCAGTTCTTC.

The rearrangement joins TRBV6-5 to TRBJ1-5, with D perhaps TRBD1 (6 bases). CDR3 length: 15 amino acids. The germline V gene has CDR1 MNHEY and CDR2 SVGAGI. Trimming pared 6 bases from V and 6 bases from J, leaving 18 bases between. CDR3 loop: CASREITGLGQPQHF. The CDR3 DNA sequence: TGTGCCAGCAGAGAAATTACAGGGTTAGGTCAGCCCCAGCATTTT.

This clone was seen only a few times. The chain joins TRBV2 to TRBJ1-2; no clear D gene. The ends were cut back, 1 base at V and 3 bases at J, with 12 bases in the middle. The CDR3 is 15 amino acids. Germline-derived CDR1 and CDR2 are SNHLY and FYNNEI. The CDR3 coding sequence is TGTGCCAGCAGTGAAGGTGGGTCCCGTCACTATGGCTACACCTTC. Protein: CASSEGGSRHYGYTF.

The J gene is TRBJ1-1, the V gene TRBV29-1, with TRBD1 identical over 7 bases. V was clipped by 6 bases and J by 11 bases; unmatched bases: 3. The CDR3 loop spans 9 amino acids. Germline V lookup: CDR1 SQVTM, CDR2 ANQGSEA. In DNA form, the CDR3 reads TGCAGCGTGGCAGGGGGGGCTTTCTTT. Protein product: CSVAGGAFF.